This TCR beta chain emerged from a study of blood T cell repertoires in COVID-19. Across the whole study: The cDNA or gDNA used as material had been derived from T cells, B-cell-depleted T cells, or PBMCs.

The V and J ends lost 5 bases and 4 bases respectively, with 6 bases between them. The CDR3 sequence is 13 residues long. Looked up from germline, CDR1 is SGHVS and CDR2 is FQNEAQ. Per the authors' pipeline: Amplification from reference gene primers served as the basis for estimated nucleated cell counts. Generated by immunoSEQ multiplex PCR, the TCRdb table keeps only in-frame clones and is missing some. Clone size and V and J calls were adopted from that table, with D and trimming inferred from the DNA. Among more than 50,000 clones, roughly 90% were seen once, and the ten largest hold roughly 15%.

The sequence derives from a man older than 75 with acute or convalescent COVID-19. The sequencing input was peripheral blood. The chain combines TRBV7-8 with TRBJ1-6; no clear D. The CDR3 spells CASSPFYNSPLHF. CDR3 nucleotide sequence: TGTGCCAGCAGCCCATTTTATAATTCACCCCTCCACTTT.